This entry describes one TCR beta chain. Antigen unknown. This sample was included in a study of cytomegalovirus exposure and HLA in healthy donors. Study outcomes and limitations: The authors listed 150 or so TCR beta chains as cytomegalovirus-associated. Per published reports, the classifier diagnosed cytomegalovirus status with high specificity and sensitivity.

Data came from immunoSEQ multiplex PCR; TCRdb stores just in-frame clones and leaves some out. The data hold around 260,000 clones, with 80% to 95% observed a single time. The J segment lost 6 bases and the V segment lost 2 bases, leaving 7 bases of the junction unmatched. The CDR3 is 15 amino acids. Germline CDR1 and CDR2: SGHTA and FQGNSA. The receptor's source is a woman aged 30 to 39 in good health and CMV-seronegative. The sample comprised PBMCs. The chain couples TRBV7-2 to TRBJ2-1; 7 bases are shared with TRBD2. This CDR3 is CASSLSALAVNEQFF. CDR3 sequence (DNA): TGTGCCAGCAGCTTAAGCGCCCTAGCGGTCAATGAGCAGTTCTTC.